This TCR beta chain was sequenced for a study of T cells in narcolepsy (dated by TCRdb to the late 2010s). Some background on the complete study: Healthy control donors were enrolled in the study alongside patients who had narcolepsy type 1 or type 2 (NT1, NT2). The study used TCR Vbeta sequencing to track clonotypes in blood and CSF while looking for autoreactive T cells in narcolepsy patients that target self-antigens of hypocretin neurons (hypocretin, TRIB2). The paper's findings and limits, for the study overall: According to the report, autoreactive clonotypes were detected serially in the blood of the same patients and of different patients, but not in healthy controls. HCRT-specific and TRIB2-specific autoreactive clonotypes were highlighted in plots that compared CD4+ T cell clonotypes in CSF versus blood from the same patient. Numbers of sequenced blood memory CD4+ clonotypes were comparable, averaging about 40,000 in patients and roughly 32,000 in controls. Certain blood memory CD4+ repertoires from patients and controls had no sequences that matched autoreactive T cell clones.

For TCR Vbeta sequencing, memory CD4+ T cells were sorted ex vivo from the peripheral blood of narcolepsy patients and healthy controls. Trimming costs V 5 bases and J 10 bases, and their ends lie 17 bases apart. The CDR3 numbers 13 residues from cysteine through phenylalanine. Left in the record is the CDR3 DNA by itself, 39 bases read in frame from the first base. Taken from the germline V gene, the CDR1 and CDR2 loops are MNHEY and SVGAGI. A note on this clone: Its antigen has not been determined. Base-call qualities are not available, and no considerably larger clone is one nucleotide away.

The method behind the library was the immunoSEQ multiplex PCR assay. This is the immuneACCESS table as TCRdb keeps it, with only in-frame sequences that have V and J called. A part of the clones is gone; compared with another copy, unresolved V genes explain less than half, and the rest is unexplained. This sample lists about 27,000 clones; 70% to 80% were detected once. Nearly 3.5% of the sample belongs to the ten largest clones. This clonotype was sampled from a human donor with narcolepsy. Sequencing was carried out using CD45RA- memory CD4+ T cells from PBMCs. The sample's cell subset or site label, in plain terms: memory T cells sorted ex vivo from peripheral blood. Recombination linked TRBV6-5 to TRBJ1-1; the D gene is perhaps TRBD1, on 5 matching bases. In nucleotides, the sequence is TGTGCCAGCAGTCTCGACGGGGCTCTAGGAGCTTTCTTT. Translated, it gives CASSLDGALGAFF.